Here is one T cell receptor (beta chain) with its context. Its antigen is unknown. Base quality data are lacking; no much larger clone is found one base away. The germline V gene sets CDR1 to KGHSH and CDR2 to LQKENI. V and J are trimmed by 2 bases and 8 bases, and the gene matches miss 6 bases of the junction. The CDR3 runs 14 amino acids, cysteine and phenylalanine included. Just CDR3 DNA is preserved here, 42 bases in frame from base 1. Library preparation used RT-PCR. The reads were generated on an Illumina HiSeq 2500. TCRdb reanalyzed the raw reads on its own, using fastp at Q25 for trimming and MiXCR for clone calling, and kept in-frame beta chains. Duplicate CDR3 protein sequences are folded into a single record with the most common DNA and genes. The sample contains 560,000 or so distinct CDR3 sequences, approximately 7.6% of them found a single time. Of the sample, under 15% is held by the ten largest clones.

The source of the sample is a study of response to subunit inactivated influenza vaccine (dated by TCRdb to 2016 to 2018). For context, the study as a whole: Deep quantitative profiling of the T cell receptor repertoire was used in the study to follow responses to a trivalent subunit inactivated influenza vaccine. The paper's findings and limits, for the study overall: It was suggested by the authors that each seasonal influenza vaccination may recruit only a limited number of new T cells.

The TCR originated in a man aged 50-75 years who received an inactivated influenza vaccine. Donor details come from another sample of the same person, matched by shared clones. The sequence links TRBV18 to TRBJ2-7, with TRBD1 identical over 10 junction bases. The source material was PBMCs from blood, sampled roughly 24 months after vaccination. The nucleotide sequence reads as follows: TGTGCCAGCTCACCAATGGGACAGGGGATTCAGCAGTACTTC. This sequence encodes CASSPMGQGIQQYF.